This T cell receptor beta chain appears in the sequencing data of a study of T cells expressing NK-cell markers. Study information: Obtained from sorted CD3+CD56+NKG2C+, CD3+CD56+NKG2C- and CD3+CD56-NKG2C+ T cells were the TCR beta repertoires. Among eight sequenced donors, seven carried HCMV seropositivity while one was seronegative.

This CDR3 contains 12 residues. TCRdb reanalyzed the 5' RACE reads, giving one entry per CDR3 protein sequence and no DNA. The record lists roughly 390,000 distinct CDR3 sequences, of which the ten most abundant hold about 10%. Notes on this clonotype: Its antigen remains unidentified.

Study-level results: Whether expanded NKG2C-expressing T cell clones recognize HCMV is unknown.

The genes are TRBV12-3 or TRBV12-4 and TRBJ2-4. The sequencing input was blood T cells: a sorted CD56 or NKG2C T cell subset, CD4+ or CD8+ T cells, or bulk PBMC T cells (not recorded which). The clonotype comes from a woman aged 50 to 60 in good health. The CDR3 sequence is CASSLEGNIQYF.